The 10 T cell receptor beta chains below all came from one sample that was sequenced in a study of control samples from healthy donors and cancer patients. The table came from immunoSEQ multiplex PCR; TCRdb's copy has only in-frame clones and leaves some out. The sample has some 150,000 clones, 75% to 95% seen once. The sequenced sample was blood. The receptor source for this set is a man aged 25-45 years in good health.

The chain carries TRBV19 and TRBJ1-5; D gene unclear. This CDR3 has 15 amino acids. V dropped 4 bases and J dropped 2 bases, with 12 bases sitting between them. Per germline, CDR1 LNHDA and CDR2 SQIVND (reference sequence). The CDR3 is CASSKGDTRNQPQHF. The CDR3 DNA sequence: TGTGCCAGTAGTAAGGGAGACACTCGCAATCAGCCCCAGCATTTT.

This sequence joins TRBV11-3 and TRBJ2-1, with a possible D match to TRBD2 (6 bases). The germline gives CDR1 SGHNT, CDR2 YENEEA. The CDR3 loop spans 16 amino acids. Trimming pared 4 bases from V and 4 bases from J, leaving 17 bases between. The CDR3 coding sequence is TGTGCCAGCAGCTCCCGAGCAGCGGGTCTTTACAATGAGCAGTTCTTC. Amino acid sequence: CASSSRAAGLYNEQFF.

The rearrangement uses TRBV2 and TRBJ2-7; 10 bases match TRBD2. The V gene end was trimmed by 11 bases and the J gene end by 0 bases; junction bases not matched to a gene: 22. CDR3 length: 19 amino acids. The germline CDR1 and CDR2 sequences are SNHLY and FYNNEI. DNA of the CDR3: TGTGCCCTCCTTTCACCCGGGACTAGCGCAACGTCGAGCTCCTACGAGCAGTACTTC. Translating gives CALLSPGTSATSSSYEQYF.

This chain connects TRBV11-3 to TRBJ2-7; D uncertain. The CDR3 has 15 residues. Germline CDR1 SGHNT, CDR2 YENEEA. The V end was cut by 10 bases, the J end by 7 bases, with 26 bases between. The chain's CDR3 is CATPQLIRFVWEQYF. CDR3 coding DNA: TGTGCCACACCGCAGCTTATACGTTTTGTTTGGGAGCAGTACTTC.

This clone was observed a single time. The V gene is TRBV6-1, the J gene TRBJ2-3, with 9 bases lining up with TRBD2. Trimming removed 3 bases from V and 4 bases from J; junction bases left unmatched: 5. Germline V gene sequence: CDR1 MNHNS, CDR2 SASEGT. CDR3 length: 15 residues. CDR3 coding DNA: TGTGCCAGCAGTGAGCCGGGACTAGCTGCAGATACGCAGTATTTT. This codes for CASSEPGLAADTQYF.

The V and J genes are TRBV28 and TRBJ1-5; 10 positions match TRBD1. The CDR3 runs to 15 residues. Germline-derived CDR1 and CDR2 are MDHEN and SYDVKM. V dropped 6 bases and J dropped 5; count of bases not matched to a gene: 7. The CDR3 DNA reads as TGTGCCAGCAGCTCTGGGACAGGGGTAGATCAGCCCCAGCATTTT. The encoded protein is CASSSGTGVDQPQHF.

The rearrangement joins TRBV5-6 to TRBJ1-4; perhaps TRBD1 as D (5 bases). V was cut by 1 base and J by 3 bases, with 10 bases left in between. Germline-derived CDR1 and CDR2 are SGHDT and YYEEEE. The length of the CDR3 is 15 residues. CDR3 residues: CASSLLTEPNEKLFF. CDR3 bases: TGTGCCAGCAGCTTGTTGACAGAACCTAATGAAAAACTGTTTTTT. Variable domain in full (rest from reference TRBV5-6 and TRBJ1-4): DAGVTQSPTHLIKTRGQQVTLRCSPKSGHDTVSWYQQALGQGPQFIFQYYEEEERQRGNFPDRFSGHQFPNYSSELNVNALLLGDSALYLCASSLLTEPNEKLFFGSGTQLSVL.

In this sample, this clone turned up once. The genes are TRBV7-9 and TRBJ1-6, with 8 bases aligning to TRBD1. Germline-derived CDR1 and CDR2 are SEHNR and FQNEAQ (reference sequence). The CDR3 spans 17 residues. V lost 5 bases, J lost 5 bases, and 11 bases stayed unmatched. The CDR3: CASSTTDTDRDNSPLHF. CDR3 DNA: TGTGCCAGCAGCACAACTGATACGGACAGGGATAATTCACCCCTCCACTTT.

CDR3: CSASRKLAGAANTGELFF. DNA of the CDR3: TGCAGTGCTAGTCGAAAACTAGCGGGGGCCGCGAACACCGGGGAGCTGTTTTTT. The V call is TRBV20-1, the J call TRBJ2-2, with 11 bases matching TRBD2. Germline loops: CDR1 DFQATT, CDR2 SNEGSKA (reference sequence). There are 18 residues in the CDR3. The J segment lost 0 bases and the V segment lost 3 bases, leaving 9 bases of the junction unmatched.

This rearrangement joins TRBV10-3 to TRBJ1-2; D not certain. The germline V gene has CDR1 ENHRY and CDR2 SYGVKD. This CDR3 contains 14 residues. V dropped 2 bases and J dropped 7 bases, with 14 bases sitting between them. Here the CDR3 reads CAISEGVRETGYTF. As DNA, the CDR3 is TGTGCCATCAGTGAGGGAGTAAGGGAGACTGGCTACACCTTC.